Given below is one T cell receptor beta chain in context. No cognate antigen has been identified for it. Nothing much larger sits one base from this clone, and base qualities are not available. Library generation was performed with the immunoSEQ multiplex PCR assay. For the multiplex PCR, a mixture combining 60 forward primers for TCR Vbeta segments and 13 reverse primers for TCR Jbeta segments was used. Amplification of the CDR3 region of rearranged TCR beta genes was performed with a multiplex PCR assay on genomic DNA. On the Illumina HiSeq System, the amplified TCR beta libraries were sequenced as 87-base-pair reads. Under the source paper's analysis protocol: A later analysis counted some 74 million unique TCR beta chains across the 650 to 800 repertoires, and 9.5 million to 11 million of these chains were shared by at least two donors. Raw reads were error-corrected and collapsed into unique sequences with a nearest-neighbor algorithm that merged closely related sequences to remove PCR and sequencing errors. V, D and J gene segments were assigned by aligning CDR3 sequences to IMGT reference sequences. Each retained sequence needed at least a six-nucleotide match to both a V gene segment and a J gene segment. A rearrangement was called productive if the CDR3 had no stop codons and remained in frame with V and J, and every other rearrangement was called non-productive. Following IMGT convention, CDR3 was defined as the stretch from the second conserved V-encoded cysteine to the conserved J-encoded phenylalanine. The earlier analysis of a few hundred of the donors excluded sequences that lacked an unambiguous match to a single V gene segment. An earlier analysis of 550 to 650 of the donors classified V segments as functional when productive rearrangements were above 56.7% and as segregating when the standard deviation between donors was above 5%. A statistical classification framework was built to diagnose cytomegalovirus status from the catalog of TCR beta chain sequences. In a later analysis, V and J genes were assigned by comparing TCR nucleotide sequences against IMGT/GENE-DB human TR gene sequences. In a later analysis, CDR3 sequences and most-parsimonious VDJ recombination scenarios were assigned using the TCRdist pipeline. A later analysis defined each TCR beta chain by its CDR3 amino acid sequence plus V-gene family, and excluded reads lacking a unique V-gene family. To address suspected cross-contamination and a sequencing artifact, a later analysis removed approximately 600 highly shared, low-generation-probability nucleotide sequences. In a later analysis, a clonal expansion index for each public chain was calculated from normalized within-repertoire ranks of inferred template counts. In a later analysis, generation probabilities were computed using a VDJ recombination model fitted to out-of-frame rearrangements, and the results were checked against IGoR. In a later analysis, TCR-TCR, TCR-HLA and TCR-CMV co-occurrence was scored with hypergeometric tests, and a repertoire-size bias correction was applied to TCR pairs. In a later analysis, false discovery rates were estimated by permuting HLA or CMV assignments 20 times. In a later analysis, co-occurring TCRs were grouped using DBSCAN, and TCRdist sequence similarity was added for clustering within HLA-allele-positive subsets. Co-occurrence clustering excluded repertoires with fewer than 30,000 or more than 120,000 public chains, plus five with anomalous nucleotide sharing. TCRdb mirrors the immuneACCESS table, restricted to in-frame sequences. Some clones are absent from its copies; in checked studies, under half trace to an unresolved V gene, and the reason for the others is unknown. D and trimming were read from the DNA, whereas the V and J calls and clone size are those reported in that table. The sample records approximately 90,000 clones, over 60% of which are singletons. The leading ten clones occupy about 3.8% of the sample.

A distance of 14 bases separates the germline ends of V and J, which lose 8 bases and 3 bases respectively. From cysteine to phenylalanine, the CDR3 is 14 amino acids long. CDR3 DNA only is kept here, 42 bases in frame from base 1. As encoded in the germline V gene, CDR1 is SGHTA while CDR2 is FQGNSA. The cohort was made up of 500 to 800 healthy bone marrow donors. All cohort members were sampled while nominally healthy, although unrecorded immune exposures were likely present. The donor was CMV seronegative and belonged to the group of 350 or so seronegative cohort members. A peripheral blood sample was provided by each donor, and peripheral blood mononuclear cells were used for TCR beta sequencing. Genomic DNA was extracted from the blood cell samples with the Qiagen DNeasy Blood Extraction Kit. These data are taken from a study of cytomegalovirus exposure and HLA in healthy donors (TCRdb year 2017). Regarding the study in general: An earlier analysis of roughly 500 of the donors reported 250 to 350 Gb of sequence data and 117 million unique TCR beta sequences from about 200 million T cells. An early release that covered around 590 HLA-typed donors contained about 300 gigabases of sequencing data and 70 million to 100 million unique TCR sequences. The genetic ancestry cluster associated with self-reported Caucasian donors included about 84% of the roughly 400 genotyped donors. The study aimed to test whether signatures of past pathogen exposure could be identified by cataloging public T cell receptors. The study profiled the T cell repertoires of fewer than 850 subjects by immunosequencing and related them to cytomegalovirus serostatus. In addition to the first cohort of approximately 650 subjects, a separate validation cohort of approximately 110 different subjects was used. High-throughput TCR immunosequencing, statistical association of individual TCRs with disease status, and machine learning were combined to predict cytomegalovirus infection status. A later analysis re-examined previously published TCR beta repertoires from around 670 donors and added high-resolution HLA genotyping to investigate patterns of TCR occurrence. In the later analysis, no new phenotypic data were used to find candidate immune exposures; instead, reliance was placed on TCR beta sequences and their occurrence across donors. An earlier analysis of approximately 500 of the donors applied high-throughput TCR beta sequencing to assess whether each TCR beta V gene segment acted as functional or pseudogenic. Donor age, sex, ethnicity and CMV serostatus were compiled alongside the repertoire data. Genome-wide SNP genotypes for about 60% of the roughly 670 donors were used in a later genetic analysis, which treated that subset as a discovery cohort. Every discovery cohort repertoire had been produced on one sequencing platform. Both class I and class II loci were covered by HLA typing, at four-digit resolution. The number of donors typed differed by locus, with about 629-630 for A, B, C, DRB1 and DQB1, 522 for DQA1, under 610 for DPA1, and around 430 for DPB1. Roughly five DR-DQ haplotypes were handled as single units for association and clustering because linkage in the cohort was strong. Among 398 genotyped donors of the cohort, an average of about 240,000 unique TCR beta nucleotide sequences were sequenced per donor, roughly 18% of them non-productive.

The paper's findings and limits, for the study overall: Most TCR sequences were observed very rarely across donors, whereas some public TCRs were present in many individuals. In vitro tests confirmed that three of the cytomegalovirus-associated TCR beta chains recognize cytomegalovirus antigens. In a later analysis, most CMV-associated TCR beta chains were found to appear HLA-restricted, with HLA associations seemingly driven largely by CMV exposure. When HLA alleles, especially DR and DQ, strongly co-occurred, attributing TCR associations to individual alleles was difficult. In a later analysis, the rate of TCR association differed among HLA loci, with DRB1 alleles having the most associated TCRs and HLA-C alleles having the fewest. An association between a missense DCLRE1C variant and V-gene and J-gene trimming of TCR beta chains was found in a later genetic analysis and replicated in an independent cohort. The authors suggested that the approach could potentially be generalized to other disease states and immunological phenotypes. This cohort had only TCR beta chains sequenced, and the lack of alpha or paired-chain data limited which features could be detected. Some IMGT-functional V segments, including TRBV6-2 and TRBV6-3, could not be told apart with the 87-base-pair reads, so those segments were excluded. Roughly uniform sequencing depth across donors was assumed in presence/absence analyses, although this assumption may not hold. Immune exposure information for the cohort was limited to CMV serostatus. A later genetic analysis reported fewer N-insertions in productive TCRs among donors in an Asian-associated ancestry cluster than the roughly 690-donor mean. In a later analysis, HLA-associated TCR beta chains showed more clonal expansion and lower generation probabilities than non-associated chains that were equally common. A later analysis associated about 18,000 TCR beta sequences with specific HLA alleles at a false discovery rate of 0.05. The classifier was reported to diagnose cytomegalovirus status with high specificity and sensitivity in both the original cohort and the validation cohort. HLA typing was unavailable for some donors at each locus, so association tests used only the typed subset. Broadly in line with IMGT annotations, most TCR beta V segments showed up in productive rearrangements about 90% or about 30% of the time in an earlier analysis of 450 to 750 of the donors. A group of highly shared sequence variants was considered likely to be a technical artifact of the sequencing pipeline. Linkage disequilibrium might explain the correlated functional status among segregating V segments, but an unknown experimental factor could not be ruled out. A later analysis reported that several top co-occurrence clusters appeared linked to parvovirus B19, influenza, CMV and Epstein-Barr virus. Seventeen rarely observed V segments, including chromosome 9 orphons, were excluded from the earlier analysis of just under 600 of the donors because counts were too low. In the study, some 160 TCR beta chains were listed as associated with cytomegalovirus. A further reported finding was that TCR beta sequences accurately predicted the HLA-A and HLA-B alleles for most subjects in the first cohort.

This clonotype originated in a man under 40 in good health and CMV-seronegative. Sequenced input: PBMCs. Rearrangement joined TRBV7-2 to TRBJ1-5, with a tentative D gene TRBD1 over 6 matching bases. The DNA reads TGTGCCAGCCAAAACAGGGTAGACAATCAGCCCCAGCATTTT. It encodes CASQNRVDNQPQHF.